This note documents a single T cell receptor (beta chain) sequence. Its cognate antigen is unknown. These data come from a study of cytomegalovirus exposure and HLA in healthy donors. Study results and caveats: Rarity marked most TCR sequences, yet some public TCRs occurred in many donors. TCR beta sequences reportedly predicted most subjects' HLA-A and HLA-B alleles accurately. What a later analysis showed was that several of the most significant clusters appeared linked to common viral pathogens. Roughly even sequencing depth across donors was the assumption behind the presence/absence analyses.

The PCR ran on 60 Vbeta and 13 Jbeta primers. The table came from immunoSEQ multiplex PCR; TCRdb's copy has only in-frame clones and leaves some out. The table shows fewer than 65,000 clones, with 82% occurring only once. V was cut by 7 bases and J by 4 bases, with 19 bases left in between. Germline assignment: CDR1 MDHEN and CDR2 SYDVKM. The CDR3 has 16 amino acids. The rearrangement uses TRBV28 and TRBJ2-2; D might be TRBD1 (5 bases). The sample consisted of PBMCs. This receptor was obtained from a young man in good health and CMV-seronegative. The CDR3 nucleotides read TGTGCCAGCACCCAAGGTGGCAGGGTGGGCACCGGGGAGCTGTTTTTT. Its protein product is CASTQGGRVGTGELFF.